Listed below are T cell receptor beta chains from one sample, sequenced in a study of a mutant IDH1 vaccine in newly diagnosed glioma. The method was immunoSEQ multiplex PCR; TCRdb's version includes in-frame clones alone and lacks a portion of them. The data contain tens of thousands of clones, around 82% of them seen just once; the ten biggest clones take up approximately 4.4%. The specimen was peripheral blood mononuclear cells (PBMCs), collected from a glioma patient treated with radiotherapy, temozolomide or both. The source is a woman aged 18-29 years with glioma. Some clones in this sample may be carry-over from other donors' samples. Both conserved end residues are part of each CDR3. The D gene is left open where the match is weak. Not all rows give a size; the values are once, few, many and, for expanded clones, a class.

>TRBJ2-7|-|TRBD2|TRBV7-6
CASSLGSGGLSYEQYF
TGTGCCAGCAGCTTAGGGAGCGGGGGCCTTTCCTACGAGCAGTACTTC
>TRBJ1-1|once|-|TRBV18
CASSPPDRAYEAFF
TGTGCCAGCTCACCCCCGGACCGGGCCTATGAAGCTTTCTTT
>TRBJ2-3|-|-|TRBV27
CASRGYRLADTQYF
TGTGCCAGCAGAGGCTACCGCTTAGCAGATACGCAGTATTTT
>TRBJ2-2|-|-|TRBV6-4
CATKHWDTGELFF
TGTGCCACAAAACACTGGGACACCGGGGAGCTGTTTTTT
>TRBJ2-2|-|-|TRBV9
CASSVGRMNTGELFF
TGTGCCAGCAGCGTAGGCAGGATGAACACCGGGGAGCTGTTTTTT
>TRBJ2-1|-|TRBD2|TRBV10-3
CATHSGLDNEQFF
TGTGCCACCCACAGCGGACTAGACAATGAGCAGTTCTTC
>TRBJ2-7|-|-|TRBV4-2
CASSQGRDSSYEQYF
TGTGCCAGCAGCCAAGGGCGGGACAGCTCCTACGAGCAGTACTTC
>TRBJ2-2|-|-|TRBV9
CASSGGTYTGELFF
TGTGCCAGCAGCGGGGGGACTTACACCGGGGAGCTGTTTTTT
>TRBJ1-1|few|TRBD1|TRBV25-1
CASSPLNRGKNTEAFF
TGTGCCAGCTCACCTCTGAACAGGGGGAAGAACACTGAAGCTTTCTTT
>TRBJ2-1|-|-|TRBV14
CASSPRTGAAGGWNEQFF
TGTGCCAGCAGCCCCCGGACAGGAGCTGCGGGAGGATGGAATGAGCAGTTCTTC
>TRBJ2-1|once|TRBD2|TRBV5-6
CASSFRVAGANEQFF
TGTGCCAGCAGCTTTAGGGTAGCGGGGGCCAATGAGCAGTTCTTC
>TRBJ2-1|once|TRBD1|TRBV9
CASSAPGQVYNEQFF
TGTGCCAGCAGCGCGCCGGGACAGGTCTACAATGAGCAGTTCTTC
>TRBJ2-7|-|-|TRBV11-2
CASSLGQYEQYF
TGTGCCAGCAGCTTAGGACAGTACGAGCAGTACTTC
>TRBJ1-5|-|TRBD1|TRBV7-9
CASSFGTDSNQPQHF
TGTGCCAGCAGCTTCGGGACAGATAGCAATCAGCCCCAGCATTTT
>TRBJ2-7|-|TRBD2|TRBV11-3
CASSARGSSGSLYEQYF
TGTGCCAGCAGCGCTAGAGGGTCTAGCGGGAGTCTCTACGAGCAGTACTTC
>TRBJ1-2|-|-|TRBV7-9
CASSLGQSYGYTF
TGTGCCAGCAGCTTAGGGCAGAGCTATGGCTACACCTTC
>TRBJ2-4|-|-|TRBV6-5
CASSYSPLGRNIQYF
TGTGCCAGCAGTTACTCGCCTCTAGGTCGGAACATTCAGTACTTC
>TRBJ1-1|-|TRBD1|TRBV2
CASSESRQGANTEAFF
TGTGCCAGCAGTGAATCGAGACAGGGGGCAAACACTGAAGCTTTCTTT
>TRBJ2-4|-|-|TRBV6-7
CASSYHGHFGNIQYF
TGTGCCAGCAGTTATCACGGACACTTCGGAAACATTCAGTACTTC
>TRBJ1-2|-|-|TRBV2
CASSENIRNGYTF
TGTGCCAGCAGTGAAAACATTAGGAATGGCTACACCTTC
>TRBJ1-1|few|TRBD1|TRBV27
CASSFRRSIQGKRNTEAFF
TGTGCCAGCAGTTTTCGAAGGTCTATACAGGGGAAGCGCAACACTGAAGCTTTCTTT
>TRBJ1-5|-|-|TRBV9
CASSVAGALYQPQHF
TGTGCCAGCAGCGTAGCAGGGGCTCTGTATCAGCCCCAGCATTTT
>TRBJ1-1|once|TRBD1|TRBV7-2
CASSLGKTGGRMNTEAFF
TGTGCCAGCAGCTTAGGGAAGACAGGGGGGAGGATGAACACTGAAGCTTTCTTT
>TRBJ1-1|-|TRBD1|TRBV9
CASSGGQGDTEAFF
TGTGCCAGCAGCGGAGGACAGGGGGACACTGAAGCTTTCTTT
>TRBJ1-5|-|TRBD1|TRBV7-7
CASSIPGQGNQPQHF
TGTGCCAGCAGCATTCCGGGACAGGGAAATCAGCCCCAGCATTTT
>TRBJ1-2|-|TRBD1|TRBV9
CASSAYGQVYYGYTF
TGTGCCAGCAGCGCCTACGGACAGGTTTACTATGGCTACACCTTC
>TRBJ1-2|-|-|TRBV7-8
CASSLRPGDYGYTF
TGTGCCAGCAGCTTACGTCCCGGGGACTATGGCTACACCTTC
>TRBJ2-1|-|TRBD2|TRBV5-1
CASSLDRELAGARQFF
TGCGCCAGCAGCTTGGATAGGGAACTAGCGGGGGCCCGACAGTTCTTC
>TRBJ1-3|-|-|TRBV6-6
CASSLAGISGNTIYF
TGTGCCAGCAGCCTAGCAGGTATCTCTGGAAACACCATATATTTT
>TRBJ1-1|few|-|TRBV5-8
CASSLARNTEAFF
TGTGCCAGCAGCTTGGCGCGGAACACTGAAGCTTTCTTT
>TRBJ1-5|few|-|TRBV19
CASSISGGNQPQHF
TGTGCCAGTAGTATCAGCGGTGGCAATCAGCCCCAGCATTTT
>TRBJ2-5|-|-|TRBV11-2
CASSRTSTAETQYF
TGTGCCAGCAGCCGGACGTCAACCGCAGAGACCCAGTACTTC
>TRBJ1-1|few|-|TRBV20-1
CSARDQGEAFF
TGCAGTGCTAGAGATCAGGGTGAAGCTTTCTTT
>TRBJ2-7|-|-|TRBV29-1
CSVETAGTYEQYF
TGCAGCGTTGAAACAGCAGGCACCTACGAGCAGTACTTC
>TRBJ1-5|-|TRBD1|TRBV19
CASGTGNQPQHF
TGTGCCAGCGGGACAGGCAATCAGCCCCAGCATTTT
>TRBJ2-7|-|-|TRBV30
CAWSTWTNSYEQYF
TGTGCCTGGAGCACCTGGACTAACTCCTACGAGCAGTACTTC
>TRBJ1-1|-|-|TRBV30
CAWSPSAGVGKAFF
TGTGCCTGGAGTCCTTCGGCCGGCGTGGGGAAAGCTTTCTTT
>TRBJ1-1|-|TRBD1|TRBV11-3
CASSLRTGSFTEAFF
TGTGCCAGCAGCTTAAGGACAGGGTCGTTCACTGAAGCTTTCTTT
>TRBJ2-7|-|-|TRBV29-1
CSVELFYEQYF
TGCAGCGTTGAACTTTTCTACGAGCAGTACTTC
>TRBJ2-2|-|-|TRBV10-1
CASSDEAGELFF
TGCGCCAGCAGTGACGAGGCCGGGGAGCTGTTTTTT
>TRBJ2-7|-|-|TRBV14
CASSHHHEQYF
TGTGCCAGCAGCCATCACCACGAGCAGTACTTC
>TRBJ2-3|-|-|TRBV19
CASTAGGGTDTQYF
TGTGCCAGTACCGCCGGGGGCGGGACAGATACGCAGTATTTT
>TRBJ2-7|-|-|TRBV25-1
CASSEWRGTYEQYF
TGTGCCAGCAGTGAATGGAGGGGAACCTACGAGCAGTACTTC
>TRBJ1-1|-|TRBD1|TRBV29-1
CSGAQGEKGEAFF
TGCAGCGGTGCACAGGGGGAGAAAGGTGAAGCTTTCTTT
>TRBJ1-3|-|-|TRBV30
CAWTPGGAAGNTIYF
TGTGCCTGGACCCCTGGAGGGGCGGCAGGAAACACCATATATTTT
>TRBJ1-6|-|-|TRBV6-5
CASSYRAGTPLHF
TGTGCCAGCAGTTACAGGGCTGGGACACCCCTCCACTTT
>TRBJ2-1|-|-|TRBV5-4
CASSLGGLTYNEQFF
TGTGCCAGCAGCTTGGGGGGGCTGACCTACAATGAGCAGTTCTTC
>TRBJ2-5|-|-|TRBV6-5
CASKLGRTYQETQYF
TGTGCCAGCAAGCTGGGACGGACGTACCAAGAGACCCAGTACTTC
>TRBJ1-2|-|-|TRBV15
CATAGYGYTF
TGTGCCACCGCGGGGTATGGCTACACCTTC
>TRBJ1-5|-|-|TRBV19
CATRRGNSNQPQHF
TGTGCCACCCGGAGGGGTAATAGCAATCAGCCCCAGCATTTT
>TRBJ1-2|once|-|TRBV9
CASSGAEPGRNGYTF
TGTGCCAGCAGCGGGGCTGAACCTGGGAGGAATGGCTACACCTTC
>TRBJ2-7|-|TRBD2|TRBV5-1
CASTRLPQVERSGRFYEQYF
TGCGCCAGCACTCGACTACCACAGGTCGAAAGAAGCGGGAGGTTCTACGAGCAGTACTTC
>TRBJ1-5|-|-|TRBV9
CASSAGHSNQPQHF
TGTGCCAGCAGCGCCGGACATAGCAATCAGCCCCAGCATTTT